A single sample is the source of the 6 T cell receptor beta chains below, sequenced in a study of blood T cell repertoires in COVID-19. TCRdb's copy holds only in-frame clones and misses some; the assay was immunoSEQ multiplex PCR. Here the sample spans 100,000 to 150,000 clones, about 83% being singletons. Input material: PBMCs or T cells enriched from blood (not recorded which). Receptors originate from a woman aged 25 to 45 who had recovered from COVID-19.

The chain employs TRBV11-1 and TRBJ2-7; D not resolved. Per germline, CDR1 SGHAT and CDR2 FQDESV (reference sequence). V was shortened by 5 bases and J by 12 bases, with 23 bases between the two germline ends. This CDR3 spans 14 amino acids. Here the CDR3 DNA reads TGTGCCAGCAGCCCCGACCTGACGGTGACTTATCGGTACTTC. It yields the protein CASSPDLTVTYRYF.

The chain uses TRBV6-2 or TRBV6-3 and TRBJ2-7; 7 bases map to TRBD1. CDR3 length: 14 amino acids. From germline, CDR1 is MNHEY and CDR2 SVGEGT. The ends lost 4 bases at V and 3 bases at J; junction bases unmatched: 6. This chain's CDR3 is CASSSRQGIYEQYF. The DNA for the CDR3 is TGTGCCAGCAGTTCCAGACAGGGTATCTACGAGCAGTACTTC.

The V and J genes are TRBV24-1 and TRBJ1-1; TRBD1 agrees at 12 bases. V was pared by 4 bases and J by 4 bases, with 12 bases of the junction left unmatched. The germline gives CDR1 KGHDR, CDR2 SFDVKD. CDR3 length: 18 residues. The CDR3 DNA reads as TGTGCCACCAGTGACTCCGCGGGACAGGGGGCGGGCGGCACTGAAGCTTTCTTT. Residues: CATSDSAGQGAGGTEAFF.

This clone has a handful of counts. The CDR3 protein is CASSLSIVGGPFF. In DNA, the CDR3 is TGTGCCAGCAGTTTATCTATCGTCGGAGGACCGTTCTTC. The gene calls are TRBV6-2 or TRBV6-3 and TRBJ2-1, with a weak D call TRBD2 (5 bases). This CDR3 contains 13 residues. Germline V gene lookup returns CDR1 MNHEY and CDR2 SVGEGT. V lost 4 bases, J lost 15 bases, and 19 bases lay in between.

The gene calls are TRBV25-1 and TRBJ1-1; perhaps TRBD1 as D (5 bases). The germline gives CDR1 MGHDK, CDR2 SYGVNS. Between the trimmed V and J ends, which lost 7 bases and 4 bases, there was a span of 10 bases. This CDR3 is built from 12 residues. The CDR3: CASKTTGTEAFF. The CDR3 coding sequence is TGTGCCAGCAAAACCACAGGCACTGAAGCTTTCTTT.

The CDR3 DNA reads TGTGCCAGCAGTGCCCCGGGACTAGCGGCCTACGAGCAGTACTTC. Protein product: CASSAPGLAAYEQYF. The genes are TRBV27 and TRBJ2-7, with 11 positions matching TRBD2. CDR1 and CDR2 (germline): MNHEY, SMNVEV (reference sequence). Germline trimming cut 5 bases from V and 2 bases from J; bases unmatched to any gene: 5. CDR3 length: 15 residues.